The 9 T cell receptor beta chains below were found in one sample sequenced in a study of kidney transplant recipient with SARS-CoV-2 infection. One entry per CDR3 protein results from TCRdb running MiXCR on the reads. Here the sample spans roughly 250,000 distinct CDR3 sequences, around 28% being singletons. This sample comprised a blood sample, obtained at baseline and between days 110 and 120 from a kidney transplant recipient. These receptors originate from a male patient aged 30 to 40 who had COVID-19 and was a kidney transplant recipient. Some of the T cells might come from the graft donor.

This clonotype was observed many times. The chain uses TRBV30 and TRBJ1-6; D is ambiguous. Deletions cut 3 bases from V and 5 bases from J, with 8 bases between. The CDR3 loop spans 13 amino acids. Germline loops: CDR1 GTSNPN, CDR2 SVGIG (reference sequence). The CDR3 is CAWRTDHNSPLHF. The DNA for the CDR3 is TGTGCCTGGAGGACGGATCATAATTCACCCCTCCACTTT.

The chain recombines TRBV7-2 with TRBJ2-3; TRBD1 or TRBD2 may be the D gene (6 bases each). Germline V gene lookup returns CDR1 SGHTA and CDR2 FQGNSA. Trimming left V 7 bases short and J 3 bases short, with 26 bases between. The CDR3 totals 18 residues. The CDR3 DNA sequence: TGTGCCAGCAACCGAGGGAGCGGAGGGACACGCTCGACAGATACGCAGTATTTT. Translating gives CASNRGSGGTRSTDTQYF.

This clonotype came up many times. The gene calls are TRBV6-4 and TRBJ1-2; the D is unclear. With 5 bases removed from V and 4 bases from J, the gap between germline ends came to 23 bases. From germline, CDR1 is MRHNA and CDR2 SNTAGT. The CDR3 is 17 residues long. CDR3 residues: CASSTASSHGKTYGYTF. CDR3 nucleotides: TGTGCCAGCAGTACGGCTTCCTCACACGGAAAGACCTATGGCTACACCTTC.

With respect to this clonotype: Mismatch with germline at one junction end may stem from a read error. The gene calls are TRBV28 and TRBJ1-5, with D uncertain. The CDR3 length is 15 residues. Germline assignment: CDR1 MDHEN and CDR2 SYDVKM. The CDR3, as DNA: TGCGCCAGCAGCCTAGGGTTATCCAGCGATCAGCCCCAGCATTTT. It encodes CASSLGLSSDQPQHF.

Of note for this clonotype: This may be a read error, as it is one base from a much larger clone. The chain has TRBV6-5 and TRBJ2-5, with 8 bases fitting TRBD2. The CDR3 has 15 amino acids. Unmatched junction bases numbered 12, after V lost 8 bases and J lost 4 bases. Germline V gives CDR1 MNHEY, CDR2 SVGAGI. The CDR3 loop reads CASGSPAGDGETQYF. The DNA for the CDR3 is TGTGCCAGCGGTTCACCAGCGGGAGACGGAGAGACCCAGTACTTC.

About this clonotype: A read error is possible here, since a much larger clone lies one base away. The CDR3 region is CASKAGTATNEKLFF. CDR3 in DNA: TGTGCCAGCAAGGCGGGAACCGCAACTAATGAAAAACTGTTTTTT. The gene calls are TRBV6-4 and TRBJ1-4, with D hard to call. Trimming cost V 7 bases and J 0 bases, with 12 bases left between them. The CDR3 runs to 15 residues. Germline V gene lookup returns CDR1 MRHNA and CDR2 SNTAGT.

This clonotype was detected many times. The chain links TRBV5-3 to TRBJ1-3; D may be TRBD1 (5 bases). TRBV5-3 is annotated as an ORF whose role is uncertain. V lost 0 bases to trimming and J lost 5 bases, with 12 bases between them. The CDR3 contains 15 residues. The CDR3 loop reads CARSLVRGCRNTIYF. CDR3 in DNA: TGTGCCAGAAGCTTGGTTCGGGGGTGCAGAAACACCATATATTTT.

This clonotype was counted a single time. A much larger clone differs from this one at a single base, so this may be a read error. This sequence joins TRBV7-2 and TRBJ1-2; D is unclear. This CDR3 is 17 amino acids long. Looked up from germline, CDR1 is SGHTA and CDR2 is FQGNSA. Trimming cost V 5 bases and J 4 bases, with 23 bases left between them. This CDR3 reads CASSLIIRDGKTYGYTF. CDR3 DNA sequence: TGTGCCAGCAGCCTTATTATCAGAGACGGAAAGACCTATGGCTACACCTTC.

This clonotype appeared many times. The J gene is TRBJ2-5, the V gene TRBV6-5; 9 nucleotides agree with TRBD2. This CDR3 spans 16 amino acids. V was pared by 0 bases and J by 2 bases, with 4 bases of the junction left unmatched. Germline V CDR1 and CDR2: MNHEY, SVGAGI. The CDR3 nucleotides are TGTGCCAGCAGTTACTCCCTAGCGGGGATACAAGAGACCCAGTACTTC. This encodes CASSYSLAGIQETQYF.